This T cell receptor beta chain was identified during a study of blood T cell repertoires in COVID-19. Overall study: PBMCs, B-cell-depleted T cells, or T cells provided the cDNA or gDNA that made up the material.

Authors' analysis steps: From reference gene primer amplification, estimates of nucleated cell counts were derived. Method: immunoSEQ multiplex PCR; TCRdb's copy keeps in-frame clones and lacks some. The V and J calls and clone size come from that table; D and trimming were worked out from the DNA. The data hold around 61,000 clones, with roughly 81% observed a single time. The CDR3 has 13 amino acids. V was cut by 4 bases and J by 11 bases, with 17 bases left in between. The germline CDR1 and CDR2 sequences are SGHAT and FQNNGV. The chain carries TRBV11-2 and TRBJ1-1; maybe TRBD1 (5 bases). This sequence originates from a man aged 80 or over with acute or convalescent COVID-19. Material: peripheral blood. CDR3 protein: CASSSTQAGRAFF. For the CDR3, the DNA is TGTGCCAGCAGCTCGACTCAGGCGGGGCGGGCTTTCTTT.